This TCR beta chain comes out of a study of CD8+ T cells in alopecia areata. Study summary: Patients received oral tofacitinib, 5 to 10 mg twice daily, for moderate-to-severe alopecia areata. Whole-study findings and limits: Besides other cells, scalp samples also yield sequences of resident alphabeta T cells from normal skin.

A few counts support this clone. The antigen is undetermined. The CDR3 covers 15 residues. V shed 3 bases and J shed 9 bases, with 19 bases lying between them. Germline V CDR1 and CDR2: SGHRS, YFSETQ. Lesional scalp tissue (obtained by punch biopsy) and peripheral blood were collected from alopecia areata patients. The authors extracted RNA and reverse transcribed it into cDNA as the sequencing template. Only in-frame clones appear in the TCRdb table, and some are missing; sequencing was by immunoSEQ multiplex PCR. The repertoire holds 150,000 to 200,000 clones, 50% to 60% seen once, with 14% to 15% in the top ten.

The chain combines TRBV5-1 with TRBJ2-1; D perhaps matches TRBD1 (5 bases). This clonotype originated in a human donor with alopecia areata. Sequenced material: CD4+ T cells sorted from blood, taken at week 0. CDR3 sequence (DNA): TGCGCCAGCAGCTATGAAGGGGCTATGAATGGTGAGCAGTTCTTC. Amino acid sequence: CASSYEGAMNGEQFF.